Shown below are 11 T cell receptor beta chains from a single sample sequenced in a study of T cells in women clearing cervical HPV infection. Produced via immunoSEQ multiplex PCR; TCRdb's table is partial and in-frame only. Here the sample table reports roughly 48,000 clones. Specimen: blood buffy coat. These receptors came from a woman aged 18-69 years with a cervical HPV16 infection that either progressed to CIN3+ or cleared (not recorded which).

About this clone itself: The read finishes 3 residues shy of the CDR3 end, and the germline J gene is used to complete it. The V call is TRBV2, the J call TRBJ1-1; D might be TRBD1 (6 bases). CDR1 is SNHLY and CDR2 is FYNNEI in the germline V gene. The CDR3 sequence is 13 residues long. CDR3 region: CASSDFLDREAFF. CDR3 bases read: TGTGCCAGCAGCGACTTCCTCGACAGGGAA.

CDR3 region: CASSDTGDLKTQYF. The part of the CDR3 DNA that was read is TGTGCCAGCAGTGATACAGGGGACCTCAAGACC. The chain recombines TRBV25-1 with TRBJ2-5, with 7 nucleotides matching TRBD1. The CDR3 is cut off 3 residues early in the read; its end comes from the germline J gene. Unmatched junction bases numbered 7, after V lost 3 bases and J lost 6 bases. The CDR3 is made up of 14 amino acids. CDR1 MGHDK and CDR2 SYGVNS come from the germline V gene.

As for this clone: Sequencing ends 3 residues short of the CDR3 end; the germline J gene provides the rest. This chain joins TRBV20-1 and TRBJ1-1; D is perhaps TRBD1 (5 bases). This CDR3 has 16 residues. Between the trimmed V and J ends, which lost 0 bases and 0 bases, there was a span of 14 bases. CDR1 DFQATT and CDR2 SNEGSKA come from the germline V gene (reference sequence). The CDR3 sequence is CSARDPAGGMNTEAFF. The sequenced CDR3 bases are TGCAGTGCTAGAGACCCCGCGGGGGGAATGAACACTGAA.

With respect to this clone: The read terminates 3 residues ahead of where the CDR3 ends, so the germline J gene completes it. The V and J genes are TRBV20-1 and TRBJ2-2; the D gene is possibly TRBD1 (7 bases). Deletions cut 2 bases from V and 8 bases from J, with 18 bases between. This CDR3 has 15 residues. Germline V CDR1 and CDR2: DFQATT, SNEGSKA (reference sequence). The CDR3 reads CSARKGAIGRGELFF. The sequenced CDR3 bases are TGCAGTGCTAGAAAGGGGGCGATAGGGAGGGGGGAG.

Comment on this clone: A read error may account for a junction end that differs from germline. The read gets to within 3 residues of the CDR3 end, and the germline J gene fills in the rest. The chain is built from TRBV20-1 and TRBJ2-7; D remains unclear. The CDR3 loop spans 13 amino acids. Germline V gene data show CDR1 as DFQATT and CDR2 as SNEGSKA (reference sequence). CDR3 bases read: TGCAGTGCTCGAGAGGTTAGTGAGTACGAG. It specifies CSAREVSEYE. The entire CDR3 is CSAREVSEYEQYF.

Points on this clone: The read terminates 3 residues before the CDR3 end, so the remaining end is supplied by the germline J gene. This sequence joins TRBV19 and TRBJ1-1; D is possibly TRBD1 (6 bases). This CDR3 has 14 residues. The germline V gene encodes CDR1 LNHDA and CDR2 SQIVND (reference sequence). The ends were cut back, 4 bases at V and 4 bases at J, with 13 bases in the middle. The part of the CDR3 DNA that was read is TGTGCCAGTAGTACACAGGGTTTGTCCACTGAA. It is translated as CASSTQGLSTE. The full CDR3 protein reads CASSTQGLSTEAFF.

As for this clone: The read finishes 3 residues shy of the CDR3 end, and the germline J gene is used to complete it. V usage is TRBV30 and J usage is TRBJ1-3; D uncertain. The germline V gene has CDR1 GTSNPN and CDR2 SVGIG (reference sequence). This CDR3 spans 13 amino acids. Trimming shortened V by 4 bases and J by 2 bases, and 9 bases separated the two germline ends. The sequenced CDR3 bases are TGTGCCTGGATTCGGACTACTGGAAACACC. Residues: CAWIRTTGNT. The entire CDR3 reads CAWIRTTGNTIYF.

Details on this clone: At one end the junction does not follow the germline gene, possibly because of a read error. Coverage ceases 3 residues before the CDR3 finishes, and the germline J gene fills in the end. The J gene is TRBJ2-3, the V gene TRBV18; weak D call: TRBD1 (5 bases). The CDR3 spans 16 residues. Germline CDR1 reads KGHSH; CDR2 reads LQKENI. CDR3 protein: CASSLTAGLGTDAQYF. CDR3 DNA, as far as it was read: TGTGCCAGCTCACTGACGGCAGGGTTGGGCACAGATGCG.

Turning to this clone: Sequencing ends 3 residues short of the CDR3 end; the germline J gene provides the rest. The chain links TRBV6-4 to TRBJ1-5; D might be TRBD1 (6 bases). CDR1 and CDR2 (germline): MRHNA, SNTAGT. The V end lost 6 bases, the J end lost 9 bases, and 18 bases lay between the germline ends. The CDR3 has 14 amino acids. The CDR3 bases that were read are TGTGCCAGCAGAGTGAATGGGGGGGCACGGCCC. It translates to CASRVNGGARP. The whole CDR3 is CASRVNGGARPQHF.

As for this clone: The read ends 3 residues before the CDR3 terminus; that terminus is restored from the germline J gene. The chain joins TRBV19 to TRBJ1-1, with 7 bases lining up with TRBD1. This CDR3 is 13 amino acids long. Germline V gene data show CDR1 as LNHDA and CDR2 as SQIVND (reference sequence). CDR3 bases read: TGTGCCAGTAGTATAGGACAGGGTGTGAAA. The encoded protein is CASSIGQGVK. The CDR3, in full, reads CASSIGQGVKAFF.

Of note for this clone: The read gets to within 3 residues of the CDR3 end, and the germline J gene fills in the rest. The chain recombines TRBV20-1 with TRBJ1-1; TRBD1 agrees at 10 bases. CDR1 and CDR2 from the germline V gene are DFQATT and SNEGSKA (reference sequence). The trim removed 5 bases at V and 4 bases at J, leaving 13 bases unmatched. This CDR3 spans 16 amino acids. Incomplete CDR3 DNA: TGCAGTGCTCATGCCGGGACAGGGGTTGCGGGCACTGAA. Its translation: CSAHAGTGVAGTE. The full-length CDR3 reads as CSAHAGTGVAGTEAFF.